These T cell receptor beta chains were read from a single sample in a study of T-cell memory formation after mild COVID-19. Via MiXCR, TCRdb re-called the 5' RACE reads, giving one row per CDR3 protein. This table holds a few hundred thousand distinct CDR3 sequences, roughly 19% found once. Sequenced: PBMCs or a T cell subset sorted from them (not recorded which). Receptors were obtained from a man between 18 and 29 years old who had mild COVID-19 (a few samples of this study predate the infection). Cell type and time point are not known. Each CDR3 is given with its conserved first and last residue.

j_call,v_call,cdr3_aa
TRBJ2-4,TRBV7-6,CASSGRGDIQYF
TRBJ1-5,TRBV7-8,CASTTSYAGTHQPQHF
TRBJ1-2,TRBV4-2,CASSQSYGGKDYGYTF
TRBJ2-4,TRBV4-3,CASSQNTVGYGNIQYF
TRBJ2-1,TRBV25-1,CASSPQGLAGTVEQFF
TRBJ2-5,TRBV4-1,CASSLLFGETQYF
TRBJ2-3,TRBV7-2,CASSLVGGVADTQYF
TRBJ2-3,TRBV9,CASSPERGSGVGDTQYF
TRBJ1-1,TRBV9,CASSVGPLGEAFF
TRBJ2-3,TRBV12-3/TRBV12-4,CASSRPGEGIPDTQYF
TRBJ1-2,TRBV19,CASSHRRQGYTF
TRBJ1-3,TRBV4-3,CASSQDGWGSGNTIYF
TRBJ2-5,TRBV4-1,CASSQEQAARETQYF
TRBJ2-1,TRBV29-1,CSIQHPRGNEQFF
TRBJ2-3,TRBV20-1,CSARELKGAGQYF
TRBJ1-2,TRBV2,CASSEPPPGVGYTF
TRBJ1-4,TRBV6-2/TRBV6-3,CASSYPRKTNEKLFF
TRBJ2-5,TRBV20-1,CSAPGTESATQYF
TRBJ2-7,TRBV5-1,CASSSQGGGSSYEQYF
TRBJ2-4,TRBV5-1,CASSLGGTKENIQYF
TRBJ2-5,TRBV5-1,CASSLTPGPYQETQYF
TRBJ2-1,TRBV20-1,CSAREPTVNEQFF
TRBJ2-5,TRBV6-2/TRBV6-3,CASSYAGGGETQYF
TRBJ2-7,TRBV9,CASSSLAGALYEQYF
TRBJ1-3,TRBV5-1,CASSSGTGVSGNTIYF
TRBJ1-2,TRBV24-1,CATSDWKQGGDGYTF
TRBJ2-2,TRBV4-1,CASSQVLQGAYTGELFF
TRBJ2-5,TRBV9,CASSVAQGGETQYF
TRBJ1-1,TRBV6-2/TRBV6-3,CASSYRAPEAFF
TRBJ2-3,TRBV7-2,CASSLGQGLTDTQYF
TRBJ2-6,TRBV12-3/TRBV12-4,CASSLVDWANVLTF
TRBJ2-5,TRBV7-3,CASSPTGGLQETQYF
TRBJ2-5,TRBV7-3,CASSFSGGRETQYF
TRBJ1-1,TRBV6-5,CASSPRTQTEAFF
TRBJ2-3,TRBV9,CASTRTGSTDTQYF
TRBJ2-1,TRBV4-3,CASSPSRGTGAENEQFF
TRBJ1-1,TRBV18,CASSESGGTEAFF
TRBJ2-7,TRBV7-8,CASSQGLATYEQYF
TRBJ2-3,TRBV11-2,CASSSYTQYF
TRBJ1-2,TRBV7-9,CASTSTRGYGYTF
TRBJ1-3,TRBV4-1,CASSRMTQGLGPGNTIYF
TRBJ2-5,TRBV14,CASSQVSGGQETQYF
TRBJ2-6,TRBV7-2,CASSLAGGSGANVLTF
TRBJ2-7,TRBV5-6,CASSYGLGSYEQYF
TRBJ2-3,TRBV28,CASSLTSVRVGDTQYF
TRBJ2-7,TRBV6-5,CASSPTGTGPYEQYF
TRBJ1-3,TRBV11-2,CASSLQAGRDSGNTIYF
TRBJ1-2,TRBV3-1,CASSLPGQNYGYTF
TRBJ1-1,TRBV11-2,CASSFDGNTEAFF
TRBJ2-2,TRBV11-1,CASSSQGAGGELFF
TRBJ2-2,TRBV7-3,CASTAGGELFF
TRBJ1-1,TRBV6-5,CASSYWDSGEAFF
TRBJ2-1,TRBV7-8,CASSWDRMTGEQFF
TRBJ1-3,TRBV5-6,CASSFGRHSGNTIYF
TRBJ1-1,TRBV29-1,CSARTVIISEAFF